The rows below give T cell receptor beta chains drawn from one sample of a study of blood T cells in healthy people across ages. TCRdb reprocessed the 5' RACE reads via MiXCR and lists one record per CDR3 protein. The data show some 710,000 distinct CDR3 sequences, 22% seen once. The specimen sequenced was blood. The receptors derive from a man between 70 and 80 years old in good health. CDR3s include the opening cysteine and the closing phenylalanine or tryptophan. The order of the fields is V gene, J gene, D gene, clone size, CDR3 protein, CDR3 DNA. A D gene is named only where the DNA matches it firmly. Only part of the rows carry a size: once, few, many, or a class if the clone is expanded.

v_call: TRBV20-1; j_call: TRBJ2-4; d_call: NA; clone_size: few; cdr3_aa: CSARDAGAKNIQYF; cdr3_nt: TGCAGTGCTAGAGATGCGGGAGCCAAAAACATTCAGTACTTC
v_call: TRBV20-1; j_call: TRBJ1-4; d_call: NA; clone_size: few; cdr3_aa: CSASVIATNEKLFF; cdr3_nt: TGCAGTGCTAGCGTAATAGCAACTAATGAAAAACTGTTTTTT
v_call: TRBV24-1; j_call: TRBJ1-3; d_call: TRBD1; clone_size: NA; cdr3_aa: CATSDTGTGAGNTIYF; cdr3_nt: TGTGCCACCAGTGACACCGGGACAGGGGCTGGAAACACCATATATTTT
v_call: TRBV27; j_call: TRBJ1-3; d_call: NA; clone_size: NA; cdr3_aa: CANCDGLTSGNTIYF; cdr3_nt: TGTGCCAACTGCGACGGTCTAACCTCTGGAAACACCATATATTTT
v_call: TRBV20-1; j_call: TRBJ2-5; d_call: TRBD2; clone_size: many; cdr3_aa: CSARDLAGAKETQYF; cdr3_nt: TGCAGTGCTAGAGATTTAGCGGGGGCAAAAGAGACCCAGTACTTC
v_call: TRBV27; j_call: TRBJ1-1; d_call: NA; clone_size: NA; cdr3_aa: CASRAGTGPRGAFF; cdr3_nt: TGTGCCAGCAGGGCCGGCACGGGCCCCCGGGGAGCTTTCTTT
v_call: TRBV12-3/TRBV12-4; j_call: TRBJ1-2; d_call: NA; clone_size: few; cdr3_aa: CASSNRGGSPWYGYTF; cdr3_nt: TGTGCCAGCAGTAATAGGGGGGGTTCCCCTTGGTATGGCTACACCTTC
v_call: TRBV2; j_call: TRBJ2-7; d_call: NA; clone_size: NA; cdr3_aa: CASGKDFSYEQYF; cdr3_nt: TGTGCCAGCGGTAAGGATTTCTCCTACGAGCAGTACTTC
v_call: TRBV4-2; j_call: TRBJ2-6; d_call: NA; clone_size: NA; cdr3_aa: CASSQEDQASSGANVLTF; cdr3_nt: TGTGCCAGCAGCCAAGAGGATCAGGCTAGCTCTGGGGCCAACGTCCTGACTTTC
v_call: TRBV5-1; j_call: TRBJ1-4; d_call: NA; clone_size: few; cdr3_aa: CASSLGGQVNEKLFF; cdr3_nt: TGCGCCAGCAGCTTGGGGGGGCAGGTTAATGAAAAACTGTTTTTT